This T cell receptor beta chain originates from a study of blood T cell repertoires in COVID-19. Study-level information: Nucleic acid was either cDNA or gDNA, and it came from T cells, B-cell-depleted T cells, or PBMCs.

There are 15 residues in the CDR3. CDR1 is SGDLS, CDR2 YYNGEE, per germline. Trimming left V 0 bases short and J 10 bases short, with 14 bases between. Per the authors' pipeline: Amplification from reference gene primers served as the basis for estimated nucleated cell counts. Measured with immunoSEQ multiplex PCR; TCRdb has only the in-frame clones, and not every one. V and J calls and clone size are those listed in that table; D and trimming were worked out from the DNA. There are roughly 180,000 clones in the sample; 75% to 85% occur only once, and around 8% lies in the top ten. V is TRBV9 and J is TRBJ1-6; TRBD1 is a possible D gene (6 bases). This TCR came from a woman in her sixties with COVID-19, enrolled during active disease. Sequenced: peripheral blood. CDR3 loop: CASSVGPGQGSPLHF. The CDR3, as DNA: TGTGCCAGCAGCGTAGGTCCAGGGCAGGGGTCACCCCTCCACTTT.